This entry concerns a single T cell receptor (beta chain). Its target is unknown. Repertoires were generated with immunoSEQ multiplex PCR, while TCRdb's copy carries only in-frame clones and drops some. This sample has 90,000 to 110,000 clones, with around 90% found just once. This record belongs to a study of PD-1 blockade in classical Hodgkin lymphoma. Study results and caveats: Before treatment, complete responders showed about the same diversity as newly diagnosed patients.

Time point denoted: cycle 4 day 1 (C4D1), after about 6 weeks of nivolumab. No patient escaped relapse after autologous stem cell transplantation, and brentuximab vedotin exposure varied. CDR3 length: 15 residues. V was clipped by 3 bases and J by 2 bases, with 12 bases between them. Looked up from germline, CDR1 is LGHNA and CDR2 is YNFKEQ. Source: peripheral blood mononuclear cells (PBMCs), taken before the fourth cycle of nivolumab. This TCR came from a human donor with classical Hodgkin lymphoma. The chain couples TRBV4-2 to TRBJ2-3, with a tentative D call TRBD2 (6 bases). The CDR3 spells CASSQGGTFTDTQYF. The CDR3 DNA is TGTGCCAGCAGCCAGGGCGGGACTTTCACAGATACGCAGTATTTT.